Here is one TCR beta chain with its context. This specimen comes from a study of T cells in Graves' hyperthyroidism and ophthalmopathy. Researchers took RNA transcripts and amplified the TCR beta CDR3 regions from them. The HTBI primer set was used in a first-round RT-PCR of the TCR CDR3. TCRdb passed the multiplex PCR reads through MiXCR, listing each CDR3 protein once. The data show some 510,000 distinct CDR3 sequences, around 46% seen once. This CDR3 has 14 amino acids. The V and J ends lost 0 bases and 5 bases respectively, with 10 bases between them. Looked up from germline, CDR1 is SGHAT and CDR2 is FQNNGV.

The sequenced sample was peripheral blood or thyroid tissue (not recorded which). The chain has TRBV11-2 and TRBJ2-5; D is possibly TRBD1 (5 bases). The TCR sequence derives from a woman between 18 and 29 years old with Graves' hyperthyroidism. The CDR3 reads CASSLDRVSETQYF. CDR3 DNA: TGTGCCAGCAGCTTAGACAGGGTGTCGGAGACCCAGTACTTC.